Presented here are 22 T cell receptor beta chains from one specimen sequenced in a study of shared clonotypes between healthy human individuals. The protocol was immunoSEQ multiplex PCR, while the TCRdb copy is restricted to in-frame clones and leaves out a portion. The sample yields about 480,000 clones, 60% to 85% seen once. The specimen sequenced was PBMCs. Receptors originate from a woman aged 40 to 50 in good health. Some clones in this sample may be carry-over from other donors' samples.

The CDR3 reads CASSQDLPPRTGANYGYTF. The CDR3 DNA sequence: TGCGCCAGCAGCCAAGATCTCCCCCCGAGGACAGGGGCTAACTATGGCTACACCTTC. The V call is TRBV4-3, the J call TRBJ1-2; 9 bases agree with TRBD1. CDR1 and CDR2 from the germline V gene are LGHNA and YSLEER. This CDR3 contains 19 residues. With V trimmed by 0 bases and J by 0 bases, 11 bases remained unmatched.

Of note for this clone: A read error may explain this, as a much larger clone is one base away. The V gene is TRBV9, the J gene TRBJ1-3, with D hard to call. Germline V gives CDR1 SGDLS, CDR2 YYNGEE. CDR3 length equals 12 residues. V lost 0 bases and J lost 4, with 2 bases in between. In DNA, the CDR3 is TGTGCCAGCAGCGTAGCCGGAAACACCATATATTTT. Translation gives CASSVAGNTIYF.

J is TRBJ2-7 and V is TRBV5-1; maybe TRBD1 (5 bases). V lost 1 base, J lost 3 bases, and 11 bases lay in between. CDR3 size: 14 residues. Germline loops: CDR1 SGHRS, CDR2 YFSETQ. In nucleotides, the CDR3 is TGCGCCAGCAGCTTGCTACAAGGGGACTACGAGCAGTACTTC. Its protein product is CASSLLQGDYEQYF.

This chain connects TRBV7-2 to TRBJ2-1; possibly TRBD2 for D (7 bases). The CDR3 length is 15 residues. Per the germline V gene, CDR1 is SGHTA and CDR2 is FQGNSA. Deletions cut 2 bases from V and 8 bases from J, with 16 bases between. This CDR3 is CASSLNFGGLDEQFF. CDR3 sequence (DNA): TGTGCCAGCAGCTTAAACTTCGGGGGGCTGGATGAGCAGTTCTTC.

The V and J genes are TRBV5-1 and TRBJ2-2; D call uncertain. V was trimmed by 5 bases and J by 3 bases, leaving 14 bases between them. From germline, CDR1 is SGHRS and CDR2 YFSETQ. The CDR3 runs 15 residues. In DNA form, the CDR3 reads TGCGCCAGCAGGGTTGGATCAGCCGACACCGGGGAGCTGTTTTTT. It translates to CASRVGSADTGELFF. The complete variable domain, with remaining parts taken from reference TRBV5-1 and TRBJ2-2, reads KAGVTQTPRYLIKTRGQQVTLSCSPISGHRSVSWYQQTPGQGLQFLFEYFSETQRNKGNFPGRFSGRQFSNSRSEMNVSTLELGDSALYLCASRVGSADTGELFFGEGSRLTVL.

The CDR3 DNA reads TGCAGCGTAACCGCGACTAGGGACAGGGGACTCTCTGGAAACACCATATATTTT. It yields the protein CSVTATRDRGLSGNTIYF. J is TRBJ1-3 and V is TRBV29-1; 10 bases are shared with TRBD1. Trimming cost V 6 bases and J 0 bases; bases outside gene matches: 14. CDR3 length: 18 residues. In germline, CDR1 is SQVTM, CDR2 ANQGSEA.

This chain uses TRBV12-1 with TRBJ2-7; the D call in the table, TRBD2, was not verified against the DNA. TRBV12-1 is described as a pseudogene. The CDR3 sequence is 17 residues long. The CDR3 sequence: CASSPPPTGSERVEQYF. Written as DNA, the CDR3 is TGTGCCAGCAGCCCCCCCCCGACCGGGTCCGAGAGGGTCGAGCAGTACTTC.

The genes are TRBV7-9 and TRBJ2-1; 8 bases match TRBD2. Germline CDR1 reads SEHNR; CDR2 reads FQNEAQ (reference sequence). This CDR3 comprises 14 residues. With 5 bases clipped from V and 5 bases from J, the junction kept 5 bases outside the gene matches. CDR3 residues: CASSLSGADNEQFF. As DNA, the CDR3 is TGTGCCAGCAGCCTTAGCGGGGCGGACAATGAGCAGTTCTTC.

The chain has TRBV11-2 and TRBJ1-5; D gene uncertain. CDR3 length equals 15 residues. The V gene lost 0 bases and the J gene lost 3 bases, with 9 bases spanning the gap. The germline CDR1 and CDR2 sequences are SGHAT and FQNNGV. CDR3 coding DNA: TGTGCCAGCAGCTTAGATGGGCTGCCCAATCAGCCCCAGCATTTT. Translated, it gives CASSLDGLPNQPQHF.

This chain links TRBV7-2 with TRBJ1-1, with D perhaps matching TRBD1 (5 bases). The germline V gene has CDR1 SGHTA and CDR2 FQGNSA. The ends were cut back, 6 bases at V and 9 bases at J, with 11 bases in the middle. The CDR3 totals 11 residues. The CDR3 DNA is TGTGCCAGCAGTCCCGGGACTCAAGCTTTCTTT. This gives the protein CASSPGTQAFF.

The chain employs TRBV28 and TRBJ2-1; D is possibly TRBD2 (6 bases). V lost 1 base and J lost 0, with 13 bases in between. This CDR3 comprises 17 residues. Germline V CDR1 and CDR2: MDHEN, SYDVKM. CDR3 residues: CASSLLGGRSSYNEQFF. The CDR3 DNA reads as TGTGCCAGCAGTTTATTGGGTGGGAGGAGCTCCTACAATGAGCAGTTCTTC. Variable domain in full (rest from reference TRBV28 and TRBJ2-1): DVKVTQSSRYLVKRTGEKVFLECVQDMDHENMFWYRQDPGLGLRLIYFSYDVKMKEKGDIPEGYSVSREKKERFSLILESASTNQTSMYLCASSLLGGRSSYNEQFFGPGTRLTVL.

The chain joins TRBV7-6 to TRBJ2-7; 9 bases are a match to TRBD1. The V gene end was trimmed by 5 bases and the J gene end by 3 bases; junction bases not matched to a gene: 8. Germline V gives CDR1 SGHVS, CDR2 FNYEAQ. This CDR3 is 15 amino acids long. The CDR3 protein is CASSRGAGQGYEQYF. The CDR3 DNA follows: TGTGCCAGCAGCCGGGGGGCGGGACAGGGCTACGAGCAGTACTTC.

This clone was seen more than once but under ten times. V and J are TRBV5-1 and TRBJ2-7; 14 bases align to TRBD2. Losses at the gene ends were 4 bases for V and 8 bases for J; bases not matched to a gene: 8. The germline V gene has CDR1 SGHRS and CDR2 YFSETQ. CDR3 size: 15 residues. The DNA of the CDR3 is TGCGCCAGCAGCACCGGGACTAGCGGGGGAGCACAGCAGTACTTC. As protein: CASSTGTSGGAQQYF.

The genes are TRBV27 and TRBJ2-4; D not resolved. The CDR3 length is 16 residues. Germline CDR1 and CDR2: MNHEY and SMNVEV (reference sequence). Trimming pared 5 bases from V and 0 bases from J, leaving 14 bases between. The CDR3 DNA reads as TGTGCCAGCAGTCCCTTGGGCGGTCTAGCCAAAAACATTCAGTACTTC. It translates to CASSPLGGLAKNIQYF.

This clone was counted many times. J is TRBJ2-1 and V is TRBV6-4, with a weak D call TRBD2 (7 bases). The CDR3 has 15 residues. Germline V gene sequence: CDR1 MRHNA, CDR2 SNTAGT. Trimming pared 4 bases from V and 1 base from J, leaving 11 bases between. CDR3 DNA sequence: TGTGCCAGCAGTGTTGAGGGGGGGTCCTACAATGAGCAGTTCTTC. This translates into CASSVEGGSYNEQFF.

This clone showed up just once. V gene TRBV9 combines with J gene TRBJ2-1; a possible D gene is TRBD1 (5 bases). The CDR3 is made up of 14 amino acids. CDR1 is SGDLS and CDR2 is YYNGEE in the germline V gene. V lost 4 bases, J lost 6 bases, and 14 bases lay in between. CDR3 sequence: CASSSFRVPNEQFF. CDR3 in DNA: TGTGCCAGCAGCAGTTTCAGGGTTCCCAATGAGCAGTTCTTC.

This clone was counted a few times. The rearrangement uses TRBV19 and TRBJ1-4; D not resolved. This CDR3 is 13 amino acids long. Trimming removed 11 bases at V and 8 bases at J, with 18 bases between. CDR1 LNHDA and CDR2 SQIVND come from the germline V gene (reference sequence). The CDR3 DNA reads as TGTGCCTCGGGCGTGGAGTCGGCGGAAAAACTGTTTTTT. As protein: CASGVESAEKLFF.

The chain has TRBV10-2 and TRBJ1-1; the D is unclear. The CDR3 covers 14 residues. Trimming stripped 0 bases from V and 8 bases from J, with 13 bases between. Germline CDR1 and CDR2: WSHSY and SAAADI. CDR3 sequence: CASSESKPAREAFF. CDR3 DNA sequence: TGCGCCAGCAGTGAGTCGAAGCCAGCTCGAGAAGCTTTCTTT.

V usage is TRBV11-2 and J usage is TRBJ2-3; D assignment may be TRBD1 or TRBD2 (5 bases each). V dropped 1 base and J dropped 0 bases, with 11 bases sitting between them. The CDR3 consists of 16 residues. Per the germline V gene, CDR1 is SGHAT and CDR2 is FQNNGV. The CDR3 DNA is TGTGCCAGCAGCTTAGGGTTGGGACCTAGCACAGATACGCAGTATTTT. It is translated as CASSLGLGPSTDTQYF.

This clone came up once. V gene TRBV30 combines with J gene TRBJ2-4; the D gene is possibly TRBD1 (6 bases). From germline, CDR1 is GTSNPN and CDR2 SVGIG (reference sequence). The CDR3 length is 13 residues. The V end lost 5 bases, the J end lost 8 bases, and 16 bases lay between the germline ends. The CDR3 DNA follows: TGTGCCTGGGTACCTCGGACAGCTGACATTCAGTACTTC. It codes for CAWVPRTADIQYF.

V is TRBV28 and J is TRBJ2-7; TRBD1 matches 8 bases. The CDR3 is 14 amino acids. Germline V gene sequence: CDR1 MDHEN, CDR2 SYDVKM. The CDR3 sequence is CAFLPRDRTYEQYF. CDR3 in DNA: TGTGCTTTCCTCCCTAGGGACAGGACTTACGAGCAGTACTTC. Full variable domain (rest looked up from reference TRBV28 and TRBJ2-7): DVKVTQSSRYLVKRTGEKVFLECVQDMDHENMFWYRQDPGLGLRLIYFSYDVKMKEKGDIPEGYSVSREKKERFSLILESASTNQTSMYLCAFLPRDRTYEQYFGPGTRLTVT.

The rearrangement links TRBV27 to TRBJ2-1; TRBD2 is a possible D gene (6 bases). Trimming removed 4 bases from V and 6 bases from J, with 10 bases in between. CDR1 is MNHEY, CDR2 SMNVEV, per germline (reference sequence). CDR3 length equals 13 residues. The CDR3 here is CASSWGRTNEQFF. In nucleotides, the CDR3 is TGTGCCAGCAGTTGGGGGAGGACCAATGAGCAGTTCTTC.